This T cell receptor (beta chain) came from a study of OX40 agonist ivuxolimab in advanced cancers. On the study more broadly: Enrollees could have had prior anti-PD-1, anti-PD-L1 or anti-CTLA-4 therapy, which roughly 40% had received.

The CDR3 sequence is 15 residues long. J lost 4 bases, V lost 6 bases, and 12 bases had no gene match. Germline values: CDR1 MNHEY, CDR2 SVGAGI. Findings and caveats of the study: CD8+ T cells averaged more expanded clones than CD4+.

Of note for this clone: The antigen is undetermined.

Measured with immunoSEQ multiplex PCR; TCRdb has only the in-frame clones, and not every one. The data hold tens of thousands of clones, with 87% observed a single time. This TCR came from an adult with an advanced solid tumor such as melanoma, head and neck, liver or kidney cancer. The chain combines TRBV6-5 with TRBJ2-7; 7 bases align to TRBD1. Sequenced here: CD4+ or CD8+ T cells sorted from blood, sampled in a trial of the OX40 agonist ivuxolimab. The CDR3 nucleotides read TGTGCCAGCAGAACCACCGGGACAGAGAGGTACGAGCAGTACTTC. Encoded protein: CASRTTGTERYEQYF.